The 2 T cell receptor beta chains reported below all come from one sample, sequenced in a study of blood T cell repertoires in COVID-19. TCRdb keeps only in-frame clones here, not all; method: immunoSEQ multiplex PCR. The sample includes 110,000 or so clones, around 85% of them seen just once. The specimen was peripheral blood. The receptor source for this set is a human donor in a cohort sampled during active COVID-19.

V gene TRBV2 combines with J gene TRBJ2-3; 7 nucleotides align to TRBD2. CDR3 size: 16 residues. With V trimmed by 4 bases and J by 4 bases, 11 bases remained unmatched. Germline-derived CDR1 and CDR2 are SNHLY and FYNNEI. The CDR3 DNA is TGTGCCAGCAGTGGAGGGCTAGCGGAGTTGGCAGATACGCAGTATTTT. This gives the protein CASSGGLAELADTQYF.

V gene TRBV4-1 combines with J gene TRBJ2-1; D not certain. CDR3 size: 16 residues. Germline V gene lookup returns CDR1 MGHRA and CDR2 YSYEKL. Deletions cut 5 bases from V and 0 bases from J, with 14 bases between. CDR3 region: CASSEEQPLSYNEQFF. The CDR3, as DNA: TGCGCCAGCAGCGAGGAGCAGCCTCTCTCCTACAATGAGCAGTTCTTC.